This T cell receptor beta chain was identified in a study of OX40 agonist ivuxolimab in advanced cancers. V shed 2 bases and J 4 bases; nucleotides not matched to a gene: 4. This CDR3 has 14 residues. The germline V gene has CDR1 SNHLY and CDR2 FYNNEI. Libraries were prepared by immunoSEQ multiplex PCR; TCRdb keeps only in-frame clonotypes and omits some of them. Among about 58,000 clones, 82% were seen once, and the ten largest hold roughly 1.5%. The origin of this receptor is an adult with an advanced solid tumor such as melanoma, head and neck, liver or kidney cancer. The input for sequencing was CD4+ or CD8+ T cells sorted from blood, taken in a trial of the OX40 agonist ivuxolimab. The genes are TRBV2 and TRBJ1-2; TRBD1 matches 7 bases. As DNA, the CDR3 is TGTGCCAGCAGTGAACAGACAGGGACCTATGGCTACACCTTC. It encodes CASSEQTGTYGYTF.